This T cell receptor (beta chain) was identified in a study of cytomegalovirus exposure and HLA in healthy donors (dated by TCRdb to about 2017). At the level of the whole study: In an earlier analysis of approximately 640 of the donors, 250 to 300 Gb of sequence data and roughly 100 million unique TCR beta sequences from 150 million to 200 million T cells were reported. An early release that covered around 590 HLA-typed donors contained about 300 gigabases of sequencing data and some 87 million unique TCR sequences. Of the approximately 400 genotyped donors, 81% were placed in the genetic ancestry cluster associated with self-reported Caucasian donors. The study was designed to test whether signatures of past pathogen exposure could be identified by cataloging public T cell receptors. The study profiled the T cell repertoires of 666 subjects by immunosequencing and related them to cytomegalovirus serostatus. In addition to the first cohort of several hundred subjects, a separate validation cohort of around 110 different subjects was used. To predict cytomegalovirus infection status, the study brought together high-throughput TCR immunosequencing, statistical association of individual TCRs with disease status, and machine learning. A later analysis re-examined previously published TCR beta repertoires from roughly 720 donors and added high-resolution HLA genotyping to investigate patterns of TCR occurrence. The later analysis used no new phenotypic data to find candidate immune exposures, relying instead on TCR beta sequences and their occurrence across donors. In an earlier analysis of 500 to 650 of the donors, high-throughput TCR beta sequencing was used to judge whether each TCR beta V gene segment behaved as functional or pseudogenic. Alongside the repertoire data, information on donor age, sex, ethnicity and CMV serostatus was compiled. In a later genetic analysis, genome-wide SNP genotypes for about 55% of the 666 donors were used, and that subset was treated as a discovery cohort. Every repertoire in the discovery cohort had been generated on one and the same sequencing platform. Both class I and class II loci were covered by HLA typing, at four-digit resolution. The number of donors typed differed by locus, with 629-630 for A, B, C, DRB1 and DQB1, 522 for DQA1, under 610 for DPA1, and 472 for DPB1. Roughly five DR-DQ haplotypes were handled as single units for association and clustering, since linkage in the cohort was strong. On average, around 230,000 unique TCR beta nucleotide sequences were sequenced per donor among 300 to 500 genotyped donors of the cohort, with roughly 18% of those sequences being non-productive. Findings and caveats that apply to the study as a whole: A later analysis found that HLA-associated TCR beta chains were more clonally expanded and had lower generation probabilities than equally common non-associated chains. A later genetic analysis associated a missense DCLRE1C variant with V-gene and J-gene trimming of TCR beta chains, and an independent cohort replicated the association. A later analysis found that TCR association rates varied across HLA loci, with DRB1 alleles showing the most associated TCRs and HLA-C alleles the fewest. HLA typing was unavailable for some donors at each locus, so association tests used only the typed subset. A later analysis reported that several top co-occurrence clusters appeared linked to parvovirus B19, influenza, CMV and Epstein-Barr virus. Linkage disequilibrium might explain the correlated functional status among segregating V segments, but an unknown experimental factor could not be ruled out. Strong co-occurrence of HLA alleles, especially DR and DQ, made assigning TCR associations to individual alleles difficult. The classifier was reported to diagnose cytomegalovirus status with high specificity and sensitivity in both the original cohort and the validation cohort. It was suggested by the authors that the approach could potentially be generalized to other disease states and immunological phenotypes. At a false discovery rate of 0.05, a later analysis linked about 17,000 TCR beta sequences to specific HLA alleles. While some public TCRs were present in many individuals, most TCR sequences turned up only very rarely across donors. The earlier analysis of about 600 of the donors excluded some 15 rarely observed V segments, including chromosome 9 orphons, because counts were too low. Only TCR beta chains were sequenced in this cohort, and the absence of alpha or paired-chain data limited detectable features. Most CMV-associated TCR beta chains appeared to be HLA-restricted in a later analysis, and the HLA associations seemed to be driven largely by CMV exposure. In vitro tests confirmed that three of the cytomegalovirus-associated TCR beta chains recognize cytomegalovirus antigens. In a later genetic analysis, fewer N-insertions in productive TCRs were reported among donors in an Asian-associated ancestry cluster than the roughly 700-donor mean. Sequencing depth was assumed to be roughly uniform across donors in the presence/absence analyses, though that assumption may not hold. A cluster of highly shared sequence variants was judged likely to be a technical artifact of the sequencing pipeline. In the study, about 150 TCR beta chains were listed as associated with cytomegalovirus. Some IMGT-functional V segments, including TRBV6-2 and TRBV6-3, could not be distinguished by the 87-base-pair reads and were therefore excluded. A further reported finding was that TCR beta sequences accurately predicted the HLA-A and HLA-B alleles for most subjects in the first cohort. For the cohort, immune exposure information was limited to CMV serostatus. In an earlier analysis of 450 to 750 of the donors, most TCR beta V segments appeared in productive rearrangements about 90% or about 30% of the time, broadly matching IMGT annotations.

CDR1 SGHNT and CDR2 YENEEA are derived from the germline V gene. For this chain, trimming is 5 bases at the V end and 0 bases at the J end, and the number of junction bases without a gene match is 6. The CDR3 runs 17 amino acids, cysteine and phenylalanine included. Just CDR3 DNA is preserved here, 51 bases in frame from base 1. Libraries came from the immunoSEQ multiplex PCR assay. For the multiplex PCR, a mixture combining 60 forward primers for TCR Vbeta segments and 13 reverse primers for TCR Jbeta segments was used. Amplification of the CDR3 region of rearranged TCR beta genes was performed with a multiplex PCR assay on genomic DNA. The amplified TCR beta libraries were sequenced on the Illumina HiSeq System as 87-base-pair reads. The authors' pipeline ran thus. A later analysis tallied approximately 87 million unique TCR beta chains across the roughly 610 repertoires, and some 12 million of those chains were shared by two or more donors. To remove PCR and sequencing errors, raw reads were error-corrected and collapsed into unique sequences using a nearest-neighbor algorithm that merged closely related sequences. CDR3 sequences were aligned to IMGT reference sequences to assign V, D and J gene segments. For a sequence to be retained, a match of at least six nucleotides to both a V gene segment and a J gene segment was required. A rearrangement was called productive if the CDR3 had no stop codons and remained in frame with V and J, and every other rearrangement was called non-productive. CDR3 was defined by IMGT convention, running from the second conserved V-encoded cysteine to the conserved J-encoded phenylalanine. Sequences without an unambiguous match to a single V gene segment were excluded from the earlier analysis of over 500 of the donors. In an earlier analysis of 587 of the donors, a V segment was called functional when productive rearrangements were above 56.7%, and segregating when the standard deviation between donors exceeded 5%. To diagnose cytomegalovirus status from the catalog of TCR beta chain sequences, a statistical classification framework was built. In a later analysis, TCR nucleotide sequences were compared against IMGT/GENE-DB human TR gene sequences so that V and J genes could be assigned. The TCRdist pipeline was used in a later analysis to assign CDR3 sequences and most-parsimonious VDJ recombination scenarios. In a later analysis, each TCR beta chain was defined by its CDR3 amino acid sequence together with its V-gene family, and reads lacking a unique V-gene family were excluded. To address suspected cross-contamination and a sequencing artifact, a later analysis removed some 620 highly shared, low-generation-probability nucleotide sequences. For each public chain, a later analysis derived a clonal expansion index from normalized ranks of inferred template counts within each repertoire. Generation probabilities in a later analysis came from a VDJ recombination model fitted to out-of-frame rearrangements, and those results were checked against IGoR. A later analysis scored TCR-TCR, TCR-HLA and TCR-CMV co-occurrence with hypergeometric tests, applying a repertoire-size bias correction to TCR pairs. In a later analysis, false discovery rates were estimated by permuting HLA or CMV assignments 20 times. In a later analysis, co-occurring TCRs were grouped using DBSCAN, and TCRdist sequence similarity was added for clustering within HLA-allele-positive subsets. For co-occurrence clustering, repertoires with fewer than 30,000 or more than 120,000 public chains were excluded, along with four or five repertoires with anomalous nucleotide sharing. TCRdb holds this immuneACCESS table with in-frame rearrangements only. Some clones are missing; in checked studies, unresolved V genes explain under half, and the rest has no known cause. V, J and clone size are those of that table, while D and trimming were read from the DNA. Present in this sample are 130,000 to 150,000 clones, 65% to 80% of which were seen just once. Of the sample, 1.5% to 2% falls within the top ten clones.

Points on this clone: The target of this receptor is not known. Base qualities are not recorded, but no much larger clone differs from it by a single base.

The cohort was made up of 666 healthy bone marrow donors. All cohort members were sampled while nominally healthy, although unrecorded immune exposures were likely present. The donor was CMV seronegative and was included in the group of hundreds of seronegative cohort members. Each donor provided a peripheral blood sample, and peripheral blood mononuclear cells were used for TCR beta sequencing. Genomic DNA was extracted from the blood cell samples with the Qiagen DNeasy Blood Extraction Kit. This receptor was identified in a woman aged 40-49 years in good health and CMV-seronegative. The chain is assembled from TRBV11-3 and TRBJ2-3; 12 central nucleotides agree with TRBD2. Sequenced material: PBMCs. CDR3 reads: CASSGLAGGGSTDTQYF. The bases read TGTGCCAGCAGCGGGCTAGCGGGAGGGGGAAGCACAGATACGCAGTATTTT.